This paragraph reports one T cell receptor (beta chain). Antigen unknown. These data are taken from a study of shared clonotypes between healthy human individuals. TCRdb's copy holds only in-frame clones and misses some; the assay was immunoSEQ multiplex PCR. This table holds 950,000 to 1,200,000 clones, approximately 80% found once. Overall study results and limits: An expected dependence of interdonor clonotype sharing on sequencing depth was noted.

Sequenced: memory CD4+ T cells from PBMCs. Subset described: CD45RA-negative fraction. The clonotype originates from a man aged 18-30 years in good health. Some clones in this sample may be carry-over from other donors' samples.

CDR3 nucleotides: TGTGCCAGCAATCTCCCTCAGGGGAGTAGCGAGGACACCGGGGAGCTGTTTTTT. It codes for CASNLPQGSSEDTGELFF. This chain uses TRBV28 with TRBJ2-2; a weak D match, TRBD1 (6 bases). The CDR3 runs to 18 residues. Trimming removed 7 bases from V and 3 bases from J, with 24 bases in between. CDR1 and CDR2 (germline): MDHEN, SYDVKM.